This TCR beta chain is from a study of multiple sclerosis patients with progressive multifocal leukoencephalopathy (dated by TCRdb to the late 2010s). Concerning the study at large: Peripheral T and B cells were examined in MS patients who went on to develop PML (4 under natalizumab, 1 after alemtuzumab) as well as in treated patients who did not. Two natalizumab-treated patients who later developed PML were followed longitudinally from before therapy through 6 and 12 months to PML onset. The study was designed to detect JC virus-specific or public T-cell expansions arising at the time of PML onset.

Trimming takes 5 bases from V and 6 bases from J, and the germline ends sit 15 bases apart. From cysteine to phenylalanine, the CDR3 is 14 amino acids long. The sequence is cut down to CDR3 DNA, 42 bases in frame from base 1. The germline V gene (reference sequence) specifies MNHEY as CDR1 and SMNVEV as CDR2. The label giving this sample's time point can be read as: time of PML onset. This specimen's treatment or condition label, per the study, means: on natalizumab therapy at sampling. Diagnosis of PML relied on clinical and MRI findings, with confirmation coming from detection of JC virus DNA in cerebrospinal fluid. In the natalizumab-treated patients, PML was found to develop after between 16 and 56 months of natalizumab therapy. Every listed patient had received interferon beta before, and every PML patient was female. T3 blood samples were collected at the time of PML onset. Isolation of peripheral blood mononuclear cells was performed by Ficoll-Hypaque density gradient centrifugation.

Results and caveats for the whole study, not just this receptor: Because of the small, descriptive cohort, whether findings reflect JC virus infection or general immunocompromise remained unclear. Analysis was limited to peripheral blood, even though cerebrospinal fluid or brain lymphocytes might be more informative for natalizumab-associated PML. TRB clones above 0.5% frequency appeared only in PML patients, but expanded clones at PML onset were already present before and during natalizumab therapy. No common TRBV or TRBJ gene usage or preferential TRBV-TRBJ pairings were detected when PML developed. Most PML patients had lower normalized Shannon entropy, suggesting less diverse TRB repertoires, while values in the natalizumab-treated controls sat near 1.

The immunoSEQ two-step multiplex PCR at survey-level depth was used to amplify TRB CDR3 regions from genomic DNA. Synthetic inline TR CDR3 controls covering all V-J pairings were spiked into each PCR to estimate template counts and remove amplification bias. Reads were processed so that amplification and sequencing bias were reduced, and quantification was performed against synthetic TR CDR3 analogs. In the original analysis: Raw data were processed in ImmunoSEQ Analyzer, with out-of-frame sequences and CDR3s containing stop codons removed, and gene names were assigned according to IMGT nomenclature. Repertoire diversity was summarized as normalized Shannon entropy, defined as 1 minus Pielou's evenness. Two TRB sequences were counted as identical only if the two sequences had the same V gene, J gene and CDR3. Public PML clonotypes were CDR3s shared by two or more PML-onset samples but absent earlier, in controls, and in public databases. Positional CDR3 amino acid composition was analyzed in Skylign with the observed count method. The table was pulled from immuneACCESS by TCRdb, which kept in-frame rearrangements only. Such tables lose some clones; where checked, under half of the loss comes from unresolved V genes, and the rest has no known cause. V and J calls and clone size are those listed in that table; D and trimming were worked out from the DNA. The table for this sample lists roughly 34,000 clones; roughly 90% of them were counted only once. The ten top clones hold around 2.9% of the sample.

Remarks on this clone: The antigen it binds to is not known. No qualities accompany the bases; no much larger clone lies one base away.

This sequence uses TRBV27 and TRBJ2-3; the D gene is not confidently resolved. The source is a human donor with progressive multifocal leukoencephalopathy. The sample here was PBMCs, taken from a patient treated with natalizumab. The CDR3 here reads CASSLPGQLDTQYF. At the DNA level, the sequence is TGTGCCAGCAGTCTACCGGGCCAGCTTGATACGCAGTATTTT.